This TCR beta chain was captured by sequencing in a study of identical twins. Notes on the study in general: The models gave estimates that fell short of the out-of-frame TCR alpha sharing seen in monozygotic twins.

Trimming stripped 7 bases from V and 8 bases from J, with 15 bases between. The CDR3 spans 13 residues. Germline values: CDR1 MNHNY, CDR2 SVGAGI (reference sequence). Details on this clonotype: Its antigen is not known.

TCRdb reprocessed the 5' RACE reads via MiXCR and lists one record per CDR3 protein. Of more than 1.5 million distinct CDR3 sequences listed, more than 30% are singletons. The V and J genes are TRBV6-6 and TRBJ2-1, with D perhaps matching TRBD2 (6 bases). The sequence was obtained from a newborn girl in good health. The sample was cord blood. CDR3 amino acids: CASTNRGLDEQFF. The DNA for the CDR3 is TGTGCCAGCACCAACCGGGGACTCGATGAGCAGTTCTTC.